This TCR beta chain was captured in a study of blood T cell repertoires in COVID-19 (dated by TCRdb to the early 2020s). Background for the entire study: Samples covering the acute and convalescent phases of COVID-19 were provided by collaborators in the United States, Italy and Spain. The material from the prospective study consisted of cDNA or gDNA derived from T cells, B-cell-depleted T cells, or PBMCs. Subjects who had been exposed to COVID-19, were actively infected with it, or had recovered from it provided the deeply sampled blood TCRbeta repertoires that made up the dataset. The repertoires were released in a freely available public database intended as a resource for research on the immune response to SARS-CoV-2. Samples came from the ongoing ImmuneRACE study (first 160 participants) plus 1,254 subjects from 6 global collaborators. A de-identified subject ID, COVID-19 status, age in years and sex were almost always included in the sample metadata. Where available, HLA class I and class II types were obtained from metadata supplied by the sample provider rather than from assay-based typing. Beyond this particular receptor, the publication reports: The amount of clinical and demographic metadata varied by source and participant and was provided uncurated.

The immunoSEQ Assay, a bias-controlled multiplex PCR, was used to amplify TCRbeta CDR3 regions from genomic DNA. Turning to the authors' computational methods: Nucleated cell counts per sample were estimated from amplification of reference gene primers within the assay. To quantify the absolute abundance of each unique TCRbeta CDR3 rearrangement, sequence reads were collapsed and filtered. For each sample, productive Simpson clonality was calculated as the square root of Simpson's diversity index over productive rearrangements. TCRdb re-hosts the immuneACCESS table, in-frame sequences only. Its copies lack some clones; in the studies checked, an unresolved V gene accounts for under half of them, and the cause for the rest is not known. The V and J calls and the clone size are those of that table, but D and trimming were determined from the DNA. For this sample there are fewer than 600,000 clones; 88% appear just once. Of the sample, 1.5% to 2% falls within the top ten clones.

Participants in the prospective study were enrolled through a virtual design, were aged 18 to 89 years, and lived in roughly 24 United States geographic areas. Cohort assignment in the prospective study relied on participant-reported clinical history from a screening survey and a study questionnaire. Recovered participants in ImmuneRACE Cohort 3 were defined as having two consecutive negative NP/OP PCR tests, clearance from a healthcare professional, or resolution of symptoms. In the prospective study, whole blood, serum and a nasopharyngeal or oropharyngeal swab were collected from each participant by mobile phlebotomists. Over an approximately 2-month period, participants in the prospective study had the option of providing additional blood draws and questionnaires. Before DNA extraction, blood samples from the prospective study were shipped at room temperature or frozen. Counted from cysteine to phenylalanine, this CDR3 has 13 amino acids. Just the 39-base CDR3 DNA is kept, in frame starting at base 1. The germline V gene sets CDR1 to KGHDR and CDR2 to SFDVKD. V is trimmed back by 8 bases and J by 4 bases, and the junction contains 4 bases that no gene match accounts for.

Details on this clone: The target of this receptor is not known. Base qualities were left out, and no much larger clone turns up one base away.

The sequenced sample consisted of PBMCs or T cells enriched from blood (not recorded which). The TCR was taken from a middle-aged woman who had recovered from COVID-19. The chain couples TRBV24-1 to TRBJ1-2, and 9 junctional nucleotides match TRBD1. The nucleotide sequence is TGTGCCACCACCGAGGGACAGGGCTATGGCTACACCTTC. Translated, it reads CATTEGQGYGYTF.